These T cell receptor beta chains were read from a single sample in a study of Ad26.COV2.S vaccination and SARS-CoV-2 variants. Libraries were prepared by immunoSEQ multiplex PCR; TCRdb keeps only in-frame clonotypes and omits some of them. Found here are a few hundred thousand clones, 90% of them singletons; the top ten hold over 5%. The starting material was peripheral blood, obtained in a trial of Ad26.COV2.S vaccine versus placebo. All receptors derive from a person between 18 and 65 years old who received the Ad26.COV2.S COVID-19 vaccine or a placebo. Both conserved end residues are part of each CDR3. The D gene is left open where the match is weak. Some rows mark clone size as missing; the rest say once, few, many or name a class of expanded clone.

D gene	V gene	J gene	clone size	CDR3 DNA	CDR3 protein
.	TRBV7-9	TRBJ2-6	.	TGTGCCAGCAGCTTTCCCACCTACCCCGGGGCCAACGTCCTGACTTTC	CASSFPTYPGANVLTF
TRBD1	TRBV11-3	TRBJ1-2	.	TGTGCCAGCAGCTTAGGACAGGGGGCTAACTATGGCTACACCTTC	CASSLGQGANYGYTF
.	TRBV12-3/TRBV12-4	TRBJ1-1	.	TGTGCCAGCAGATATACGGAGAACACTGAAGCTTTCTTT	CASRYTENTEAFF
.	TRBV7-2	TRBJ2-5	.	TGTGCCAGCAGCAACGGACCAACAGGGCGAGGGTATTTGGAGACCCAGTACTTC	CASSNGPTGRGYLETQYF
TRBD1	TRBV11-3	TRBJ1-1	.	TGTGCCAGCAGATCTTGGACAGGGGAGTGGTTCACTGAAGCTTTCTTT	CASRSWTGEWFTEAFF
TRBD1	TRBV4-3	TRBJ1-4	.	TGCGCCAGCAGCCAAGATGAGGGGGCGAATGAAAAACTGTTTTTT	CASSQDEGANEKLFF
.	TRBV4-3	TRBJ2-2	.	TGCGCCAGCAGCCAAGTATTGGCCCTAGAATTGACAAAGAACACCGGGGAGCTGTTTTTT	CASSQVLALELTKNTGELFF
.	TRBV24-1	TRBJ2-6	.	TGTGCCACTCAGGCCTCTGGGGCCAACGTCCTGACTTTC	CATQASGANVLTF
.	TRBV11-1	TRBJ2-3	.	TGTGCCAGCAGCTTAGTGAAGGGCACAGATACGCAGTATTTT	CASSLVKGTDTQYF
.	TRBV27	TRBJ1-6	.	TGTGCCAGCAGCCCACAGGAGGAAGGGGGGGTTAATTCACCCCTCCACTTT	CASSPQEEGGVNSPLHF
.	TRBV6-6	TRBJ1-5	.	TGTGCCACCAGACCCCCCGGCAATCAGCCCCAGCATTTT	CATRPPGNQPQHF
TRBD1	TRBV3-1/TRBV3-2	TRBJ1-2	.	TGTGCCAGCAGCCAAGCTGAGCGGCGACTGGGACAGCTTGGAATTAACTATGGCTACACCTTC	CASSQAERRLGQLGINYGYTF
.	TRBV7-9	TRBJ1-1	.	TGTGCCAGCAGCCCAGAACAGTTAATCACTGAAGCTTTCTTT	CASSPEQLITEAFF
.	TRBV4-3	TRBJ1-6	few	TGCGCCAGCAGCCATTTTGGTAATTCACCCCTCCACTTT	CASSHFGNSPLHF
.	TRBV28	TRBJ2-3	.	TGTGCCAGCAGTTTCTTGACAGATACGCAGTATTTT	CASSFLTDTQYF
TRBD1	TRBV19	TRBJ2-7	.	TGTGCCAGTAGTCGACGGGACAGGGCCTACGAGCAGTACTTC	CASSRRDRAYEQYF
TRBD2	TRBV11-1	TRBJ2-3	.	TGTGCCAGCAGCTTAGGACTAGCCACCACAGATACGCAGTATTTT	CASSLGLATTDTQYF
.	TRBV27	TRBJ1-1	.	TGTGCCAGCAGTTTTAACGACAGAATTGGGGAAGCTTTCTTT	CASSFNDRIGEAFF
TRBD1	TRBV7-3	TRBJ1-5	few	TGTGCCAGCAGCCTAACAGGGGGCAATCAGCCCCAGCATTTT	CASSLTGGNQPQHF
TRBD2	TRBV9	TRBJ2-5	.	TGTGCCAGCAGCTGCCCGGGACTAGCGGATCTCCAAGAGACCCAGTACTTC	CASSCPGLADLQETQYF
TRBD1	TRBV12-5	TRBJ1-1	.	TGTGCTAGTGGGACTACCGGGACAGCTCTGAACACTGAAGCTTTCTTT	CASGTTGTALNTEAFF
.	TRBV4-3	TRBJ2-3	.	TGCGCCAGCAGCCATTCCTTGGGAGTGAACACAGATACGCAGTATTTT	CASSHSLGVNTDTQYF